The 6 T cell receptor beta chains in this list originate from one sample, sequenced in a study of blood T cell repertoires in COVID-19. Clones were read by immunoSEQ multiplex PCR, and TCRdb kept only the in-frame ones, dropping some. The sample consists of approximately 300,000 clones, 80% to 90% of them appearing once. The sample comprised peripheral blood. Receptor source: a man between 18 and 35 years old who had recovered from COVID-19.

The chain combines TRBV5-8 with TRBJ1-5; no clear D gene. There are 15 residues in the CDR3. V lost 7 bases, J lost 8 bases, and 22 bases lay in between. CDR1 SGHTS and CDR2 YDEGEE come from the germline V gene. The CDR3 loop reads CASGAREEAIKPQHF. The CDR3 nucleotides are TGTGCCAGCGGCGCGAGGGAGGAAGCAATCAAGCCCCAGCATTTT.

This chain links TRBV19 with TRBJ2-2, with D possibly TRBD1 on 5 matching bases. CDR3 length: 17 amino acids. Trimming stripped 2 bases from V and 1 base from J, with 14 bases between. The V gene's germline CDR1 is LNHDA and CDR2 SQIVND (reference sequence). CDR3 in amino acids: CASSITTPTGNTGELFF. As DNA, the CDR3 is TGTGCCAGTAGTATAACGACCCCCACAGGGAACACCGGGGAGCTGTTTTTT. The full variable domain, in which reference TRBV19 and TRBJ2-2 provide the parts outside the CDR3, is DGGITQSPKYLFRKEGQNVTLSCEQNLNHDAMYWYRQDPGQGLRLIYYSQIVNDFQKGDIAEGYSVSREKKESFPLTVTSAQKNPTAFYLCASSITTPTGNTGELFFGEGSRLTVL.

The chain combines TRBV5-4 with TRBJ1-2; D gene uncertain. The V end lost 3 bases, the J end lost 7 bases, and 10 bases lay between the germline ends. The CDR3 contains 12 residues. Germline V gives CDR1 SGHNT, CDR2 YYREEE (reference sequence). The CDR3, as DNA: TGTGCCAGCAGCTCCGCGCTGCCTGGCTACACCTTC. It codes for CASSSALPGYTF.

The rearrangement links TRBV6-5 to TRBJ2-1; D remains unclear. V was shortened by 0 bases and J by 5 bases, with 5 bases between the two germline ends. The CDR3 sequence is 13 residues long. Germline-derived CDR1 and CDR2 are MNHEY and SVGAGI. The CDR3 sequence: CASSYSRHNEQFF. For the CDR3, the DNA is TGTGCCAGCAGTTACTCGCGGCACAATGAGCAGTTCTTC.

The rearrangement joins TRBV6-5 to TRBJ2-7; a possible D gene is TRBD2 (5 bases). This CDR3 has 16 amino acids. In germline, CDR1 is MNHEY, CDR2 SVGAGI. Trimming took 0 bases from V and 2 from J, leaving 14 bases between them. CDR3 DNA sequence: TGTGCCAGCAGTTACTCGAGGGTCCTAACCCCCTACGAGCAGTACTTC. It specifies CASSYSRVLTPYEQYF.

In this sample, this clone turned up a few times. The rearrangement uses TRBV6-4 and TRBJ2-1, with D maybe TRBD2 (6 bases). The CDR3 extends over 13 amino acids. Trimming took off 0 bases at V and 8 bases at J, with 8 bases between the two ends. Per the germline V gene, CDR1 is MRHNA and CDR2 is SNTAGT. The DNA of the CDR3 is TGTGCCAGCAGTGACTCTCCGGGGGATGAGCAGTTCTTC. Translating it yields CASSDSPGDEQFF.